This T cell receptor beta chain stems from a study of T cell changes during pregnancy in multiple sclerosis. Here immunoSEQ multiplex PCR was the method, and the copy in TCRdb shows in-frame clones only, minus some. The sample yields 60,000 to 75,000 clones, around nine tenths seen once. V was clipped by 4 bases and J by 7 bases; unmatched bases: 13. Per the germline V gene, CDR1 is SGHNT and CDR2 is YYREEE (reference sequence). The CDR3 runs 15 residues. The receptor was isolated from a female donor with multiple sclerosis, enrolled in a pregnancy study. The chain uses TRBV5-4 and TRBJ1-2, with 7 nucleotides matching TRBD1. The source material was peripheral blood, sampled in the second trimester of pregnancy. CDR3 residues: CASSPRGRGESGYTF. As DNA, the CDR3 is TGTGCCAGCAGCCCCAGGGGCAGGGGGGAGAGTGGCTACACCTTC.